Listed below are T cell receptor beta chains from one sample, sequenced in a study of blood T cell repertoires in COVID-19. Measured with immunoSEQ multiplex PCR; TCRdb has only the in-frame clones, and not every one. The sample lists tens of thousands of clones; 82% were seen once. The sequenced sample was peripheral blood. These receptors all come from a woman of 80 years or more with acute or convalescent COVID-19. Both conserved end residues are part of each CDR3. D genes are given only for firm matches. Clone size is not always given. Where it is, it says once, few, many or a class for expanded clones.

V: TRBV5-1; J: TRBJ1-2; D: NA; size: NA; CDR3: CASSLGQQTNYGYTF; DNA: TGCGCCAGCAGCCTGGGACAACAGACTAACTATGGCTACACCTTC
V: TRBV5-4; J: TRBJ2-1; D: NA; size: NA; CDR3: CASSLVRGSNEQFF; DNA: TGTGCCAGCAGCTTGGTTCGGGGGAGCAATGAGCAGTTCTTC
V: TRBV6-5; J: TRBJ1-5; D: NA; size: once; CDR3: CASSYGGAPDLPQHF; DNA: TGTGCCAGCAGTTACGGGGGGGCCCCCGATCTGCCCCAGCATTTT
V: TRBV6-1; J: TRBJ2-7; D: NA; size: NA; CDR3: CASSEQAGNIYEQYF; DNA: TGTGCCAGCAGTGAACAGGCAGGGAACATCTACGAGCAGTACTTC
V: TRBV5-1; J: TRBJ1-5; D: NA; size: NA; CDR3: CASSPTPGGNQPQHF; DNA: TGCGCCAGCAGCCCCACTCCTGGGGGGAATCAGCCCCAGCATTTT
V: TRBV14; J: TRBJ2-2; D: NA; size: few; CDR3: CASSPPTGHLGWTGELFF; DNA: TGTGCCAGCAGCCCCCCCACGGGACACCTGGGATGGACCGGGGAGCTGTTTTTT
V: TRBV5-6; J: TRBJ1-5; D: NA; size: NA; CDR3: CASSLGTRHGNQPQHF; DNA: TGTGCCAGCAGCTTGGGAACCCGACACGGCAATCAGCCCCAGCATTTT
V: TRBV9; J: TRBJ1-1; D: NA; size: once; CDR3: CASSVSGTPMNTEAFF; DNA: TGTGCCAGCAGCGTGAGCGGGACCCCAATGAACACTGAAGCTTTCTTT
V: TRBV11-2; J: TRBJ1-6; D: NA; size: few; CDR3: CASSLSSVDNSPLHF; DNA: TGTGCCAGCAGCTTATCGAGTGTAGATAATTCACCCCTCCACTTT
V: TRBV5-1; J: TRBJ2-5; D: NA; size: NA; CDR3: CASSLLGTSNQETQYF; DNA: TGCGCCAGCAGCTTGTTGGGGACAAGTAACCAAGAGACCCAGTACTTC
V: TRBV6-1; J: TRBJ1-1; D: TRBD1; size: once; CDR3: CASSEGDRSTEAFF; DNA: TGTGCCAGCAGTGAAGGGGACAGAAGCACTGAAGCTTTCTTT
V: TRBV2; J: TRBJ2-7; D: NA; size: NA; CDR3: CAFAPDRGREQYF; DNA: TGTGCCTTTGCCCCCGATCGGGGTCGGGAGCAGTACTTC
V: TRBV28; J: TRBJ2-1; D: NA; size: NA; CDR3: CASNGVIEGQFF; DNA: TGTGCCAGCAACGGCGTCATAGAGGGGCAGTTCTTC
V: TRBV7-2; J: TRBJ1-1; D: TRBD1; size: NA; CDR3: CASSPRDRVRAFF; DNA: TGTGCCAGCAGCCCCCGGGACAGGGTGCGTGCTTTCTTT
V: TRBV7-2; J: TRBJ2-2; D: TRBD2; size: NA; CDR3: CASSFTSGTGELFF; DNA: TGTGCCAGCAGCTTTACTAGCGGCACCGGGGAGCTGTTTTTT
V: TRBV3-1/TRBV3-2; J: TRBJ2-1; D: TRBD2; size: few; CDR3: CASSHRTSGRARNEQFF; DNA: TGTGCCAGCAGCCACAGGACTAGCGGGAGGGCCAGAAATGAGCAGTTCTTC
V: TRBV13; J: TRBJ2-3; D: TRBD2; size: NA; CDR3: CASSLITGGPGTDTQYF; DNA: TGTGCCAGCAGCTTGATAACGGGAGGGCCGGGTACAGATACGCAGTATTTT
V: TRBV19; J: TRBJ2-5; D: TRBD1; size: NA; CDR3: CASSPTGLETQYF; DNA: TGTGCCAGTAGTCCGACAGGGTTAGAGACCCAGTACTTC
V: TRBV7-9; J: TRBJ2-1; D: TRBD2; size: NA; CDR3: CASSRSGGGGEQFF; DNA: TGTGCCAGCAGCCGAAGCGGGGGCGGGGGTGAGCAGTTCTTC
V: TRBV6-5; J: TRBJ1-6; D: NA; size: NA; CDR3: CASSKAGNSPLHF; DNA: TGTGCCAGCAGCAAAGCCGGGAATTCACCCCTCCACTTT
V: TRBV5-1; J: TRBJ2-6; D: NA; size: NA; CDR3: CASSLRLSHGSGDSGANVLTF; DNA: TGCGCCAGCAGCTTAAGACTTTCCCACGGCAGCGGCGACTCTGGGGCCAACGTCCTGACTTTC
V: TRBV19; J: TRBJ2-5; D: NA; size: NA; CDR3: CASSTRLGRGETQYF; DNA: TGTGCCAGTAGTACCCGCCTGGGACGGGGGGAGACCCAGTACTTC
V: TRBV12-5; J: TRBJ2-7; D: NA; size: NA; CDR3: CASGRRSYEQYF; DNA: TGTGCTAGTGGTCGCCGCAGCTACGAGCAGTACTTC
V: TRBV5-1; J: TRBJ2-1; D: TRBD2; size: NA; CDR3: CASSPIVTGTRQDNEQFF; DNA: TGCGCCAGCAGCCCTATCGTTACCGGGACTAGGCAAGACAATGAGCAGTTCTTC
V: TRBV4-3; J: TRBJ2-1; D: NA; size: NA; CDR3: CASSQSTGKHNEQFF; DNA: TGCGCCAGCAGCCAATCCACAGGGAAACACAATGAGCAGTTCTTC
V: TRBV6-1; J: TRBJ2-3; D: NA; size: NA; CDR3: CASSGSRAGDTDTQYF; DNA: TGTGCCAGCAGTGGGAGTAGGGCAGGGGATACAGATACGCAGTATTTT
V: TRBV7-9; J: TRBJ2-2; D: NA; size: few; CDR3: CASSLIIPGTGELFF; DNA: TGTGCCAGCAGCCTCATAATTCCGGGGACCGGGGAGCTGTTTTTT
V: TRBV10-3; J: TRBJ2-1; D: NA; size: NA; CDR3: CAISDRTGVYNEQFF; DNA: TGTGCCATCAGTGACAGGACCGGGGTGTACAATGAGCAGTTCTTC
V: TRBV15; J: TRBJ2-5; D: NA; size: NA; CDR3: CATSRDFNRKQETQYF; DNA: TGTGCCACCAGCAGAGATTTTAACAGGAAACAAGAGACCCAGTACTTC
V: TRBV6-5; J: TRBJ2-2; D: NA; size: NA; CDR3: CASTPLEGYTGELFF; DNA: TGTGCCAGCACTCCGCTGGAGGGGTACACCGGGGAGCTGTTTTTT
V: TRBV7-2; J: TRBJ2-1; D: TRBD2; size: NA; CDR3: CASTRETSVYNEQFF; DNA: TGTGCCAGCACTCGGGAGACTAGCGTCTACAATGAGCAGTTCTTC
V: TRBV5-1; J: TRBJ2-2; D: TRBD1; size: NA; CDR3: CASSWGTGNTGELFF; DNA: TGCGCCAGCAGCTGGGGGACAGGGAACACCGGGGAGCTGTTTTTT
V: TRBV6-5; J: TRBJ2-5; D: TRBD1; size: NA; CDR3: CASSRTGGWETQYF; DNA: TGTGCCAGCAGCCGGACAGGGGGTTGGGAGACCCAGTACTTC
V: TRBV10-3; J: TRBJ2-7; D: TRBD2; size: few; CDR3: CAISGLVRGLGEQYF; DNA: TGTGCCATCAGCGGACTAGTTAGAGGATTGGGCGAGCAGTACTTC
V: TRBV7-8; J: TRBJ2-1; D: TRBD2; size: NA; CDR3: CASSLVQRDVNEQFF; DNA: TGTGCCAGCAGCTTAGTCCAGCGGGACGTGAATGAGCAGTTCTTC
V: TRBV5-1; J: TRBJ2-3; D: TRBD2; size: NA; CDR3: CASSLAASGQDTQYF; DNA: TGCGCCAGCAGCTTGGCCGCTAGCGGGCAAGATACGCAGTATTTT
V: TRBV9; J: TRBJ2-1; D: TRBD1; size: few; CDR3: CASSVGPGGPGYNEQFF; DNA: TGTGCCAGCAGCGTAGGTCCAGGGGGTCCCGGATACAATGAGCAGTTCTTC
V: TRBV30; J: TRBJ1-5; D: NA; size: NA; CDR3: CAWSQGWSNSNQPQHF; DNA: TGTGCCTGGAGTCAGGGGTGGTCTAATAGCAATCAGCCCCAGCATTTT
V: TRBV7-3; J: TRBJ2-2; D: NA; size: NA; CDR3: CASSSGYRTGELFF; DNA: TGTGCCAGCAGCTCAGGCTACAGAACCGGGGAGCTGTTTTTT
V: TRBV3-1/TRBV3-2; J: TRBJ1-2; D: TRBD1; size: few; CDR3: CASSQGTGGALGYTF; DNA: TGTGCCAGCAGCCAAGGGACAGGGGGCGCTTTGGGCTACACCTTC
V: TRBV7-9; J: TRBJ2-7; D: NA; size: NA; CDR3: CASSPITGTFSYEQYF; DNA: TGTGCCAGCAGTCCGATTACCGGGACTTTCTCCTACGAGCAGTACTTC
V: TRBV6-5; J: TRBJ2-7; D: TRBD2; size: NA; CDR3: CASGRLEQYF; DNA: TGTGCCTCCGGGAGGCTCGAGCAGTACTTC
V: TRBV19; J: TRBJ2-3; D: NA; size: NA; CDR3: CASRDPTSTDTQYF; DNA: TGTGCCAGTAGAGACCCGACAAGCACAGATACGCAGTATTTT
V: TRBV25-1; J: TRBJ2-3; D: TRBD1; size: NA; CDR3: CASTRDRGHGDTQYF; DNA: TGTGCCAGCACCCGCGACAGGGGGCATGGGGATACGCAGTATTTT
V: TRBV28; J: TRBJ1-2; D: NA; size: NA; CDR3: CASTTDTTNYGYTF; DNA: TGTGCCAGCACCACGGACACAACTAACTATGGCTACACCTTC
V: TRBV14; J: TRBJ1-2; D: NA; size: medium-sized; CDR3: CASSQGVMQSYGYTF; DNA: TGTGCCAGCAGTCAAGGAGTAATGCAATCCTATGGCTACACCTTC
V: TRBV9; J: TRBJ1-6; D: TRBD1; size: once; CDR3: CASSGRDRARSSYNSPLHF; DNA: TGTGCCAGCAGCGGCCGGGACAGGGCAAGGAGCTCCTATAATTCACCCCTCCACTTT
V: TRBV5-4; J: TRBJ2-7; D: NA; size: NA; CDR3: CASSLGQQAYEQYF; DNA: TGTGCCAGCAGCCTCGGACAACAAGCCTACGAGCAGTACTTC
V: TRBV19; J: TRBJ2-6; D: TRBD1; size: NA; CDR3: CASMVQGSSSGANVLTF; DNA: TGTGCCAGTATGGTACAGGGGTCTTCCTCTGGGGCCAACGTCCTGACTTTC
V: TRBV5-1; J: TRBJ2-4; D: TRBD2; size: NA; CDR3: CASSAGGGAKNIQYF; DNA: TGCGCCAGCAGCGCGGGGGGAGGCGCCAAAAACATTCAGTACTTC
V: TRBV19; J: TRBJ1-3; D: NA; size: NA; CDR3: CASSLNTNSGNTIYF; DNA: TGTGCCAGTAGTCTTAACACCAACTCTGGAAACACCATATATTTT
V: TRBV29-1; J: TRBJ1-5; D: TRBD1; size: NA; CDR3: CSVGTGEQPQHF; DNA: TGCAGCGTCGGGACAGGGGAACAGCCCCAGCATTTT